The clone carrying this T cell receptor (beta chain) was detected only once. Its antigen is unidentified. PCR employed 60 Vbeta and 13 Jbeta primers. Assay used: immunoSEQ multiplex PCR; TCRdb lists only in-frame clones, some missing. The sample contains some 200,000 clones, 65% to 80% of which appear only once. The data were obtained in a study of cytomegalovirus exposure and HLA in healthy donors. Study results and caveats: Some TCR beta chains (around 160 of them) were listed as cytomegalovirus-associated.

Trimming stripped 0 bases from V and 8 bases from J, with 18 bases between. The CDR3 is 16 amino acids. CDR1 is SGHRS and CDR2 is YFSETQ in the germline V gene. The chain couples TRBV5-1 to TRBJ2-1, with D unresolved. Sequenced input: PBMCs. The clonotype comes from a man aged 35-49 years in good health and CMV-seronegative. CDR3: CASSLDGVQNGYEQFF. The CDR3, as DNA: TGCGCCAGCAGCTTGGATGGTGTGCAGAATGGCTATGAGCAGTTCTTC.